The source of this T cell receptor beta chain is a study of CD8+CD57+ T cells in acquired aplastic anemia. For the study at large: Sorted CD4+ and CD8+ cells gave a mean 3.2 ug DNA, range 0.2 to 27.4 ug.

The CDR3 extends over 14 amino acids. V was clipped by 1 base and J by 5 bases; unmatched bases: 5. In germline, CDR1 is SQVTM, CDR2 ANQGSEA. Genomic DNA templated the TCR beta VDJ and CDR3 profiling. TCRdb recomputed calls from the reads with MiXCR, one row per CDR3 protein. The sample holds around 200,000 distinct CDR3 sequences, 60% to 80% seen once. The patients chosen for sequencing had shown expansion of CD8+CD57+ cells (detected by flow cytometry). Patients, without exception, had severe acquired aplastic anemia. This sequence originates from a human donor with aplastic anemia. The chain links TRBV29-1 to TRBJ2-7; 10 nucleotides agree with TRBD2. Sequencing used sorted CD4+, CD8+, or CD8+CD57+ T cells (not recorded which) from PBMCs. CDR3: CSVEGAGGADEQYF. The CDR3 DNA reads TGCAGCGTTGAAGGAGCGGGGGGGGCCGACGAGCAGTACTTC.